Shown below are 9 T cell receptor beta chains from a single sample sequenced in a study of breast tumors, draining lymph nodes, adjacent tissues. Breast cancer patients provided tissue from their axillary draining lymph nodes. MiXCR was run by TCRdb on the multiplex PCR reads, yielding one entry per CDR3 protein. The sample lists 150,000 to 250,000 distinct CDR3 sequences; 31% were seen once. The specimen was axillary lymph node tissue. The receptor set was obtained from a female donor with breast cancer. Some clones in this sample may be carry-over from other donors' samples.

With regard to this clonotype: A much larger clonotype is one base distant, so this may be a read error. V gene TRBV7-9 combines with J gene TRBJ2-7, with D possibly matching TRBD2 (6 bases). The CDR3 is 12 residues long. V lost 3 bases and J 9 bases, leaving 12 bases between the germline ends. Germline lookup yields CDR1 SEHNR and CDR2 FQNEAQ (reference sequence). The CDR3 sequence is CASSLELGGQYF. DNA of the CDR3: TGTGCCAGCAGCTTGGAATTGGGAGGGCAGTACTTC. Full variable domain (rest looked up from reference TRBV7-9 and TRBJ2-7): DTGVSQNPRHKITKRGQNVTFRCDPISEHNRLYWYRQTLGQGPEFLTYFQNEAQLEKSRLLSDRFSAERPKGSFSTLEIQRTEQGDSAMYLCASSLELGGQYFGPGTRLTVT.

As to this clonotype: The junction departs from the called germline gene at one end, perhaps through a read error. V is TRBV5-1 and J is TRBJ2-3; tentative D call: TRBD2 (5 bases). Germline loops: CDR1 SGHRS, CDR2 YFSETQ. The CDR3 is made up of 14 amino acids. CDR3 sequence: CASSQDSHADPQYF. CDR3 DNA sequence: TGCGCCAGCAGCCAGGACTCCCACGCAGATCCGCAGTATTTT.

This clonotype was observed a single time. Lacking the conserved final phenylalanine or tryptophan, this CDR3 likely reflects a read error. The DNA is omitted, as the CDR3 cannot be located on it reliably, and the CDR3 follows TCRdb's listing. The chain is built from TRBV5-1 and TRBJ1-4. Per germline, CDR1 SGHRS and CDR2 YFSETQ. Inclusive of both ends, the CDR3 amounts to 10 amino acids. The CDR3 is CASSLFTGLC.

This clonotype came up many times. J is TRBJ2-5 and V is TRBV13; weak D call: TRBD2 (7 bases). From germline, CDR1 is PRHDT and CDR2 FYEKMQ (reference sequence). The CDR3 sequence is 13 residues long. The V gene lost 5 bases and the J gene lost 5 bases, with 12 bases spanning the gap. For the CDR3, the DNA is TGTGCCAGCAGCCAGAGGGGGGGGGAGACCCAGTACTTC. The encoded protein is CASSQRGGETQYF.

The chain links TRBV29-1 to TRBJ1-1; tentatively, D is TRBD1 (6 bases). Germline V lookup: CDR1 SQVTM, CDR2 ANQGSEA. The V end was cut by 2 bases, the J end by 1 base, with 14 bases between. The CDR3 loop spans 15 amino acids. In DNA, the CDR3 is TGCAGCGTTGAAAGGGACACCTTAGCGAACACTGAAGCTTTCTTT. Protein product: CSVERDTLANTEAFF.

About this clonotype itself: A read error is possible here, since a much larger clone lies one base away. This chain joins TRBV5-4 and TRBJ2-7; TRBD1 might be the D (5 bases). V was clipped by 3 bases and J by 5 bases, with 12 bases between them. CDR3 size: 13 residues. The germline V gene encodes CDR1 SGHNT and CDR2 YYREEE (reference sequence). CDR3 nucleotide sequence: TGTGCCAGCAGCTCGCTAGGGGCCCACGAGCAGTACTTC. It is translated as CASSSLGAHEQYF.

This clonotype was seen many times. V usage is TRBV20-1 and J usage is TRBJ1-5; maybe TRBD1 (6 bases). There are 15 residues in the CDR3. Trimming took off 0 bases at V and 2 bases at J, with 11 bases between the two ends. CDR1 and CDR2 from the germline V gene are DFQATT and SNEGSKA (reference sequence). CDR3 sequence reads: CSAREVGGGNQPQHF. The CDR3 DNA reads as TGCAGTGCTAGAGAGGTTGGGGGCGGCAATCAGCCCCAGCATTTT.

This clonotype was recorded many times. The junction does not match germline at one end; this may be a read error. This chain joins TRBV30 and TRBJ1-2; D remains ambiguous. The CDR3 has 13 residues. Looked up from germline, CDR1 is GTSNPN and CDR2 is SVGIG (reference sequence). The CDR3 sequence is CAWSVRSDGGYTF. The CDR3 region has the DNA TGTGCCTGGAGTGTGAGGTCCGATGGCGGCTATACCTTC.

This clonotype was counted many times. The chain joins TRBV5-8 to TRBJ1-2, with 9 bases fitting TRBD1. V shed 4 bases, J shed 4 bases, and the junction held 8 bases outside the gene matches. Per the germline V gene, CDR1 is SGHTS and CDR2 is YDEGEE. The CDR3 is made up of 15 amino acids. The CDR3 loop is CASSLGQGSIYGYTF. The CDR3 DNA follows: TGTGCCAGCAGCCTGGGACAGGGTAGTATCTATGGCTACACCTTC.